Below, 7 T cell receptor beta chains from the same sample are listed, as sequenced in a study of blood T cells in healthy people across ages. Next came a second PCR, run for about 7 to 12 cycles, which used a sample-barcoded 5' primer along with a J-beta primer mix. In TCRdb, the 5' RACE reads were re-called with MiXCR into one record per CDR3 protein. The data show about 1.5 million distinct CDR3 sequences, approximately 40% seen once. Material for sequencing was blood. The receptors here all came from a woman aged 18-29 years in good health.

This clonotype has just a few counts. V usage is TRBV9 and J usage is TRBJ1-1; D remains ambiguous. Trimming took off 0 bases at V and 3 bases at J, with 12 bases between the two ends. The CDR3 is 15 residues long. In germline, CDR1 is SGDLS, CDR2 YYNGEE. The CDR3 bases are TGTGCCAGCAGCGTAGAGTGGGGTCTGGACACTGAAGCTTTCTTT. Translation: CASSVEWGLDTEAFF.

The chain is built from TRBV7-2 and TRBJ1-6, with TRBD1 matching 7 bases. This CDR3 region has 21 residues. Germline CDR1 reads SGHTA; CDR2 reads FQGNSA. The V gene end was trimmed by 0 bases and the J gene end by 2 bases; junction bases not matched to a gene: 16. CDR3 amino acids: CASSLAPLTGTKPPYNSPLHF. The CDR3 DNA reads TGTGCCAGCAGCTTAGCCCCTCTGACAGGGACTAAGCCCCCCTATAATTCACCCCTCCACTTT.

The gene calls are TRBV3-1 and TRBJ2-2, with 10 bases matching TRBD1. The CDR3 is made up of 15 amino acids. Germline V CDR1 and CDR2: LGHDT, YNNKEL (reference sequence). Trimming at V came to 3 bases and at J to 6 bases, leaving 4 bases not matched to a gene. DNA for the CDR3: TGTGCCAGCAGCCATGGGACAGGGGCTCCCGGGGAGCTGTTTTTT. Residues: CASSHGTGAPGELFF.

This clonotype was observed a handful of times. This rearrangement joins TRBV20-1 to TRBJ2-1, with unresolved D. CDR1 is DFQATT, CDR2 SNEGSKA, per germline (reference sequence). The CDR3 totals 16 residues. V was cut by 6 bases and J by 0 bases, with 18 bases left in between. The CDR3 DNA follows: TGCAGTGCCGCCGACCTCTTGCCTAGCTCCTACAATGAGCAGTTCTTC. This encodes CSAADLLPSSYNEQFF.

The chain couples TRBV20-1 to TRBJ2-4, with TRBD2 identical over 15 bases. Germline V gene lookup returns CDR1 DFQATT and CDR2 SNEGSKA (reference sequence). After removal of 3 bases from V and 0 bases from J, the junction contained 9 bases not matched to a gene. This CDR3 has 19 residues. CDR3 sequence (DNA): TGCAGTGCTAGTAGGGGACTAGCGGGGGGCTACCTAGCCAAAAACATTCAGTACTTC. This translates into CSASRGLAGGYLAKNIQYF.

The genes are TRBV6-5 and TRBJ1-1; perhaps TRBD1 as D (6 bases). CDR3 size: 15 residues. Germline values: CDR1 MNHEY, CDR2 SVGAGI. V was pared by 0 bases and J by 0 bases, with 8 bases between. CDR3 sequence: CASSYSRQVNTEAFF. CDR3 coding DNA: TGTGCCAGCAGTTACTCCAGACAGGTGAACACTGAAGCTTTCTTT.

Only a few counts were recorded for this clonotype. V usage is TRBV20-1 and J usage is TRBJ1-2, with 9 bases lining up with TRBD1. Germline-derived CDR1 and CDR2 are DFQATT and SNEGSKA (reference sequence). The trim removed 3 bases at V and 6 bases at J, leaving 2 bases unmatched. The CDR3 is 12 amino acids. The CDR3 nucleotides are TGCAGTGCTAGGGACAGGGGAAATGGCTACACCTTC. It encodes CSARDRGNGYTF.